These 20 T cell receptor beta chains share one sample of origin, sequenced in a study of glioma-infiltrating T cells after dendritic cell vaccination. The protocol was immunoSEQ multiplex PCR, while the TCRdb copy is restricted to in-frame clones and leaves out a portion. The sample includes roughly 96,000 clones, around three quarters of them seen just once. The specimen comprised blood, sampled before dendritic cell vaccination. The receptors here all came from a human donor with glioblastoma.

As to this clone: The junction does not match germline at one end; this may be a read error. This chain connects TRBV9 to TRBJ2-5; D call uncertain. Germline CDR1 and CDR2: SGDLS and YYNGEE. The CDR3 totals 13 residues. The CDR3 bases are TGTGCCGGCAGCGCCCGTCCTCAAGAGACCCAGTACTTC. Amino acids: CAGSARPQETQYF.

The chain employs TRBV6-1 and TRBJ2-1, with a tentative D call TRBD1 (7 bases). Per the germline V gene, CDR1 is MNHNS and CDR2 is SASEGT. The V gene lost 7 bases and the J gene lost 7 bases, with 20 bases spanning the gap. This CDR3 is 15 amino acids long. The CDR3 DNA is TGTGCCAGCACCCCCCCAGGGGGGATAAGGAATGAGCAGTTCTTC. Translation: CASTPPGGIRNEQFF.

The J gene is TRBJ2-1, the V gene TRBV2; TRBD2 agrees at 10 bases. The CDR3 runs 18 residues. CDR1 and CDR2 (germline): SNHLY, FYNNEI. The ends lost 4 bases at V and 1 base at J; junction bases unmatched: 10. The CDR3 sequence: CASSVPSGGWDSYNEQFF. Written as DNA, the CDR3 is TGTGCCAGCAGTGTCCCTAGCGGGGGTTGGGATTCCTACAATGAGCAGTTCTTC.

The CDR3 coding sequence is TGTGCCAGCAGCTTAGGGGAGGGGCAGGTTGAGCAGTTCTTC. It is translated as CASSLGEGQVEQFF. The chain carries TRBV7-6 and TRBJ2-1; 7 nucleotides agree with TRBD2. The CDR3 runs 14 residues. The J segment lost 9 bases and the V segment lost 1 base, leaving 6 bases of the junction unmatched. The germline CDR1 and CDR2 sequences are SGHVS and FNYEAQ.

This clone was seen a few times. The chain combines TRBV4-2 with TRBJ2-3; 9 nucleotides line up with TRBD2. The V gene's germline CDR1 is LGHNA and CDR2 YNFKEQ. This CDR3 comprises 18 residues. V was pared by 0 bases and J by 6 bases, with 13 bases of the junction left unmatched. DNA of the CDR3: TGTGCCAGCAGCCAAGACCTTTTAGGGCGGGGGGGTCTGGATACGCAGTATTTT. This translates into CASSQDLLGRGGLDTQYF.

This clone was seen a handful of times. This rearrangement joins TRBV30 to TRBJ2-3, with 10 bases aligning to TRBD2. CDR3 size: 14 residues. Unmatched junction bases numbered 7, after V lost 6 bases and J lost 4 bases. The germline V gene encodes CDR1 GTSNPN and CDR2 SVGIG (reference sequence). Here the CDR3 reads CACTGTSVPDTQYF. In DNA, the CDR3 is TGTGCCTGCACCGGGACTAGCGTTCCAGATACGCAGTATTTT. Based on the CDR3 plus reference TRBV30 and TRBJ2-3, the full variable domain is SQTIHQWPATLVQPVGSPLSLECTVEGTSNPNLYWYRQAAGRGLQLLFYSVGIGQISSEVPQNLSASRPQDRQFILSSKKLLLSDSGFYLCACTGTSVPDTQYFGPGTRLTVL.

This chain links TRBV9 with TRBJ2-5; perhaps TRBD2 as D (5 bases). The germline gives CDR1 SGDLS, CDR2 YYNGEE. The CDR3 spans 15 residues. The V gene lost 3 bases and the J gene lost 2 bases, with 14 bases spanning the gap. CDR3 sequence (DNA): TGTGCCAGCAGCGCGGAGGACTTGGGGCAAGAGACCCAGTACTTC. Translated, it gives CASSAEDLGQETQYF.

This clone was recorded once. The chain couples TRBV11-1 to TRBJ2-3; TRBD2 agrees at 9 bases. There are 15 residues in the CDR3. Per germline, CDR1 SGHAT and CDR2 FQDESV (reference sequence). The V gene end was trimmed by 5 bases and the J gene end by 3 bases; junction bases not matched to a gene: 6. CDR3 bases: TGTGCCAGCAGCCTCCTAGCGGGAAATACAGATACGCAGTATTTT. Amino acids: CASSLLAGNTDTQYF.

The genes are TRBV7-9 and TRBJ2-1, with 14 bases matching TRBD2. Germline V lookup: CDR1 SEHNR, CDR2 FQNEAQ (reference sequence). The CDR3 sequence is 16 residues long. The trim removed 5 bases at V and 6 bases at J, leaving 6 bases unmatched. CDR3: CASSPRLAGGPNEQFF. The CDR3 region has the DNA TGTGCCAGCAGCCCCAGACTAGCGGGAGGGCCCAATGAGCAGTTCTTC.

The V and J genes are TRBV19 and TRBJ2-5; maybe TRBD2 (5 bases). Trimming shortened V by 4 bases and J by 5 bases, and 11 bases separated the two germline ends. CDR1 and CDR2 from the germline V gene are LNHDA and SQIVND (reference sequence). This CDR3 comprises 13 residues. CDR3 in amino acids: CASSTSGSETQYF. The CDR3 nucleotides are TGTGCCAGTAGTACCTCGGGGAGCGAGACCCAGTACTTC.

The V call is TRBV6-6, the J call TRBJ1-1, with D maybe TRBD1 (5 bases). The germline gives CDR1 MNHNY, CDR2 SVGAGI (reference sequence). Trimming took 5 bases from V and 0 from J, leaving 13 bases between them. This CDR3 is 15 amino acids long. CDR3 sequence (DNA): TGTGCCAGCAGTGACCCATCACAGGTGAACACTGAAGCTTTCTTT. Its protein product is CASSDPSQVNTEAFF.

The J gene is TRBJ2-3, the V gene TRBV7-6; D unclear. CDR1 and CDR2 (germline): SGHVS, FNYEAQ. The CDR3 runs to 15 residues. V lost 1 base, J lost 0 bases, and 8 bases lay in between. CDR3 region: CASSLETSSTDTQYF. The DNA of the CDR3 is TGTGCCAGCAGCTTAGAGACTTCGAGCACAGATACGCAGTATTTT.

The V call is TRBV2, the J call TRBJ2-7; TRBD2 is a possible D gene (6 bases). Germline CDR1 SNHLY, CDR2 FYNNEI. V was trimmed by 7 bases and J by 0 bases, leaving 13 bases between them. This CDR3 contains 14 residues. This CDR3 reads CASTEAGNSYEQYF. CDR3 nucleotide sequence: TGTGCCAGCACCGAGGCGGGAAACTCCTACGAGCAGTACTTC. The variable domain in full, completed from reference TRBV2 and TRBJ2-7, reads EPEVTQTPSHQVTQMGQEVILRCVPISNHLYFYWYRQILGQKVEFLVSFYNNEISEKSEIFDDQFSVERPDGSNFTLKIRSTKLEDSAMYFCASTEAGNSYEQYFGPGTRLTVT.

The J gene is TRBJ2-7, the V gene TRBV20-1; D remains ambiguous. Germline V gene data show CDR1 as DFQATT and CDR2 as SNEGSKA (reference sequence). The germline V and J ends were trimmed by 6 bases and 0 bases, with 6 bases remaining between them. This CDR3 has 11 residues. CDR3 in amino acids: CSATSSYEQYF. The CDR3 nucleotides read TGCAGTGCAACAAGCTCCTACGAGCAGTACTTC.

The gene calls are TRBV5-1 and TRBJ2-7; 10 positions agree with TRBD1. Germline values: CDR1 SGHRS, CDR2 YFSETQ. Trimming removed 4 bases from V and 1 base from J; junction bases left unmatched: 5. The CDR3 consists of 15 residues. In nucleotides, the CDR3 is TGCGCCAGCAGCATGGGACAGGGGCTTTCCTACGAGCAGTACTTC. Translating gives CASSMGQGLSYEQYF.

The chain combines TRBV11-2 with TRBJ1-1, with a tentative D call TRBD1 (5 bases). In germline, CDR1 is SGHAT, CDR2 FQNNGV. The length of the CDR3 is 16 residues. With 1 base removed from V and 2 bases from J, the gap between germline ends came to 14 bases. DNA for the CDR3: TGTGCCAGCAGCTTAGGTTATGACAGTCCCAACACTGAAGCTTTCTTT. Amino acid sequence: CASSLGYDSPNTEAFF.

The V and J genes are TRBV19 and TRBJ2-1; 11 nucleotides line up with TRBD2. V shed 6 bases, J shed 8 bases, and the junction held 12 bases outside the gene matches. The CDR3 length is 16 residues. Germline values: CDR1 LNHDA, CDR2 SQIVND (reference sequence). The CDR3 DNA reads as TGTGCCAGTAGGCCGGTAGCGGGAGGGCCGGTGGATGAGCAGTTCTTC. Protein: CASRPVAGGPVDEQFF.

The chain couples TRBV27 to TRBJ2-5; TRBD1 matches at 8 bases. CDR3 length: 16 residues. Germline-derived CDR1 and CDR2 are MNHEY and SMNVEV (reference sequence). The J segment lost 5 bases and the V segment lost 6 bases, leaving 14 bases of the junction unmatched. The CDR3 protein is CASRPGGAGGRETQYF. The CDR3 bases are TGTGCCAGCAGACCAGGGGGCGCCGGTGGACGGGAGACCCAGTACTTC.

The V call is TRBV21-1, the J call TRBJ2-1; TRBD1 is the table's D call and was not checked against the DNA. TRBV21-1 has pseudogene status. The length of the CDR3 is 16 residues. This CDR3 reads CASSKASRPVRHRQFF. For the CDR3, the DNA is TGTGCCAGCAGCAAAGCGAGCAGGCCCGTTCGCCATCGGCAGTTCTTC.

This clone was detected a few times. This rearrangement joins TRBV4-2 to TRBJ2-5, with 12 bases fitting TRBD1. Germline assignment: CDR1 LGHNA and CDR2 YNFKEQ. The ends lost 3 bases at V and 5 bases at J; junction bases unmatched: 4. The CDR3 length is 15 residues. This chain's CDR3 is CASSQGTGGRETQYF. CDR3 in DNA: TGTGCCAGCAGCCAGGGGACAGGGGGCAGGGAGACCCAGTACTTC.